This T cell receptor (beta chain) was found in a study of blood T cell repertoires in COVID-19. Background on the study: Specimens from acute and convalescent COVID-19 originated in the United States, Italy and Spain. PBMCs, B-cell-depleted T cells, or T cells provided the cDNA or gDNA that made up the material.

V was clipped by 2 bases and J by 3 bases, with 14 bases between them. This CDR3 has 15 residues. CDR1 SQVTM and CDR2 ANQGSEA come from the germline V gene. Only in-frame clones appear in the TCRdb table, and some are missing; sequencing was by immunoSEQ multiplex PCR. The table has about 330,000 clones, 88% seen once. Across under 25 US areas, participants ranged in age from about 18 to 90 years. This sequence originates from a young man who had recovered from COVID-19. The genes are TRBV29-1 and TRBJ2-1; perhaps TRBD2 as D (6 bases). The sequencing sample was made of PBMCs or T cells enriched from blood (not recorded which). The DNA of the CDR3 is TGCAGCGTTGAACCCCGTCCGGGGGTCTACAATGAGCAGTTCTTC. Amino acids: CSVEPRPGVYNEQFF.